Following are 6 T cell receptor beta chains from one sample sequenced in a study of graft-versus-host responses after intestinal transplantation. The data were produced by immunoSEQ multiplex PCR, yet TCRdb's version contains in-frame clones alone and is incomplete. Found here are fewer than 30,000 clones, about 92% of them singletons; the top ten hold about 0.49%. The specimen comprised PBMCs, sampled 18 days after transplant. Receptors originate from a human patient who received an intestinal transplant, so some T cells may come from the graft donor.

As DNA, the CDR3 is TGTGCCAGCAGCCCCTCTGGTTACGACGAGCAGTACTTC. This gives the protein CASSPSGYDEQYF. This chain links TRBV7-9 with TRBJ2-7; D is undetermined. The CDR3 runs to 13 residues. Germline CDR1 and CDR2: SEHNR and FQNEAQ (reference sequence). V lost 5 bases and J lost 5, with 13 bases in between.

The chain carries TRBV30 and TRBJ1-2; TRBD1 matches 7 bases. The CDR3 runs 18 residues. V trimming: 4 bases; J trimming: 1 base; junction bases outside the gene matches: 18. Germline values: CDR1 GTSNPN, CDR2 SVGIG (reference sequence). CDR3 coding DNA: TGTGCCTGGAACCCGCTGTTCACAGGGGACCCCCTTAACTATGGCTACACCTTC. It translates to CAWNPLFTGDPLNYGYTF.

J is TRBJ2-1 and V is TRBV6-6; 7 bases match TRBD2. CDR3 length: 14 amino acids. Per germline, CDR1 MNHNY and CDR2 SVGAGI (reference sequence). The trim removed 2 bases at V and 8 bases at J, leaving 6 bases unmatched. Here the CDR3 reads CASSYTAGVDEQFF. Here the CDR3 DNA reads TGTGCCAGCAGTTACACGGCGGGGGTCGATGAGCAGTTCTTC.

This clone has only a few counts. CDR3 DNA sequence: TGTGCCAGCAGCTTAGACGGGGGGACCGGGGAGCTGTTTTTT. Its protein is CASSLDGGTGELFF. The V call is TRBV7-7, the J call TRBJ2-2; 7 bases match TRBD2. Germline CDR1 is SSHAT and CDR2 is FNYEAQ (reference sequence). This CDR3 spans 14 amino acids. The J segment lost 5 bases and the V segment lost 1 base, leaving 1 base of the junction unmatched.

This chain connects TRBV6-1 to TRBJ1-2; D remains ambiguous. The CDR3 loop spans 12 amino acids. V lost 8 bases and J lost 4, with 11 bases in between. Germline-derived CDR1 and CDR2 are MNHNS and SASEGT. The CDR3 nucleotides are TGTGCCAGCGAGGGAAACACCTATGGCTACACCTTC. Translation gives CASEGNTYGYTF.

This chain joins TRBV19 and TRBJ1-2; no definite D call. Germline CDR1 reads LNHDA; CDR2 reads SQIVND (reference sequence). CDR3 length: 16 amino acids. V lost 3 bases to trimming and J lost 5 bases, with 19 bases between them. The chain's CDR3 is CASSIIGSEILYGYTF. CDR3 coding DNA: TGTGCCAGTAGTATTATAGGCTCGGAAATCTTATATGGCTACACCTTC.